A selection of T cell receptor beta chains follows, all from one sample in a study of blood T cell repertoires in COVID-19. The protocol was immunoSEQ multiplex PCR, while the TCRdb copy is restricted to in-frame clones and leaves out a portion. The table shows 350,000 to 400,000 clones, with around nine tenths occurring only once. Sequencing was performed on peripheral blood. These TCRs come from a woman aged 55-69 years with COVID-19, enrolled during active disease. Each CDR3 is given with its conserved first and last residue. Fields, in order: J gene, D gene, V gene, clone size, CDR3 DNA, CDR3 protein. The D gene is left open where the match is weak. Some rows have no size entry. The others give once, few or many, or a class for an expanded clone.

TRBJ1-2 | TRBD1 | TRBV5-6 | once | TGTGCCAGCAGCTACCCGACAGGGGGGGAAGGCTACACCTTC | CASSYPTGGEGYTF
TRBJ2-5 | TRBD2 | TRBV30 | NA | TGTGCCTGGAATGGCGGGGGGGCTTGGGAGACCCAGTACTTC | CAWNGGGAWETQYF
TRBJ2-2 | NA | TRBV5-1 | NA | TGCGCCAGCAGCACGGTCGCAGGGGTTAACACCGGGGAGCTGTTTTTT | CASSTVAGVNTGELFF
TRBJ2-1 | NA | TRBV10-3 | NA | TGTGCCATCAGTGACTGGCGGGGTAACCACAATGAGCAGTTCTTC | CAISDWRGNHNEQFF
TRBJ2-1 | NA | TRBV7-2 | NA | TGTGCCAGCAGCTTCTCGTGGGGCGACAATGAGCAGTTCTTC | CASSFSWGDNEQFF
TRBJ1-5 | NA | TRBV7-9 | NA | TGTGCCAACAGCTCCTCCGGGTCAGGGGATCAGCCCCAGCATTTT | CANSSSGSGDQPQHF
TRBJ2-3 | TRBD2 | TRBV7-2 | NA | TGTGCCAGTAAAAATTACCGGGGGGGCCCAGATACGCAGTATTTT | CASKNYRGGPDTQYF
TRBJ1-4 | TRBD1 | TRBV4-2 | NA | TGTGCCAGCAGCCAAGATCTGGGACAGGCCAATGAAAAACTGTTTTTT | CASSQDLGQANEKLFF
TRBJ2-7 | NA | TRBV10-2 | NA | TGCGCCAGCAGTCGCAGGATCCATGACACCTACGAGCAGTACTTC | CASSRRIHDTYEQYF
TRBJ1-1 | NA | TRBV12-3/TRBV12-4 | NA | TGTGCCAGCAGGAGAGGAGGGCAGACACTACTCTTT | CASRRGGQTLLF
TRBJ1-1 | TRBD1 | TRBV30 | NA | TGTGCCTGGAGTACCGGGACAGGTCTTCACACTGAAGCTTTCTTT | CAWSTGTGLHTEAFF
TRBJ2-2 | NA | TRBV6-6 | NA | TGTGCCAGCAGCCCCAGCGTCACCGGGGAGCTGTTTTTT | CASSPSVTGELFF
TRBJ1-1 | NA | TRBV29-1 | NA | TGCAGCGTTGAAGGGTCGGAAGCTGGAGACACTGAAGCTTTCTTT | CSVEGSEAGDTEAFF
TRBJ2-7 | NA | TRBV5-6 | NA | TGTGCCAGCAGCTTGAGTTCGGCAGGTAAATCCTACGAGCAGTACTTC | CASSLSSAGKSYEQYF
TRBJ2-7 | NA | TRBV6-6 | NA | TGTGCCAGCAGTCCCCCAACGGGGTTATCTAGCGAGCAGTACTTC | CASSPPTGLSSEQYF
TRBJ1-2 | TRBD1 | TRBV28 | few | TGTGCCAGCAGTCGGGGGACAGGGAAGTATGGCTACACCTTC | CASSRGTGKYGYTF
TRBJ2-5 | TRBD1 | TRBV3-1/TRBV3-2 | NA | TGTGCCAGCAGCCTTCCGGGACAGGAAGAGACCCAGTACTTC | CASSLPGQEETQYF
TRBJ1-5 | NA | TRBV12-5 | NA | TGTGCTAGTGCCACCTCCCCTGCCTATAGCAATCAGCCCCAGCATTTT | CASATSPAYSNQPQHF
TRBJ2-1 | TRBD2 | TRBV19 | NA | TGTGCCAGTAGTACGGGACTAGCGGGGAGCAATGAGCAGTTCTTC | CASSTGLAGSNEQFF
TRBJ2-1 | TRBD2 | TRBV15 | NA | TGTGCCACCAGCAGAGATAGCGGGGGGGTCTCCTACAATGAGCAGTTCTTC | CATSRDSGGVSYNEQFF
TRBJ2-3 | TRBD1 | TRBV3-1/TRBV3-2 | NA | TGTGCCAGCAGCCTCGGGACAGCCCTCAGAAATACGCAGTATTTT | CASSLGTALRNTQYF
TRBJ2-1 | TRBD2 | TRBV10-3 | NA | TGTGCCATCAGCCCCACTAGCGGGGGGGCCGATGAGCAGTTCTTC | CAISPTSGGADEQFF
TRBJ1-1 | TRBD1 | TRBV2 | NA | TGTGCCAGGACGACAGGGCTGGACACTGAAGCTTTCTTT | CARTTGLDTEAFF
TRBJ2-2 | TRBD1 | TRBV28 | NA | TGTGCCAGCAGCCGCCTGGACAGGGCCACCGGGGAGCTGTTTTTT | CASSRLDRATGELFF
TRBJ2-5 | TRBD2 | TRBV6-2/TRBV6-3 | once | TGTGCCAGCAGTTCCGGGACTAGCGGGGGGGCCGGGCAAGAGACCCAGTACTTC | CASSSGTSGGAGQETQYF
TRBJ2-2 | TRBD1 | TRBV5-1 | NA | TGCGCCAGCAGCTCGACAGGGTACACCGGGGAGCTGTTTTTT | CASSSTGYTGELFF
TRBJ1-3 | TRBD1 | TRBV13 | NA | TGTGCCAGCAGCCCACCTCCCCGAGACAGGGGTTGGGACAACACCATATATTTT | CASSPPPRDRGWDNTIYF
TRBJ2-5 | TRBD2 | TRBV9 | NA | TGTGCCAGCAGCGTATGGGGGCTAGCGGGGGGTCACCGGGAGACCCAGTACTTC | CASSVWGLAGGHRETQYF
TRBJ1-5 | TRBD1 | TRBV9 | NA | TGTGCCAGCAGCCCCCAAGCAGGGGGCAAGGGCAATCAGCCCCAGCATTTT | CASSPQAGGKGNQPQHF
TRBJ2-1 | NA | TRBV11-2 | NA | TGTGCCAGCAGCTTAGGAGACAGCTACAATGAGCAGTTCTTC | CASSLGDSYNEQFF
TRBJ2-5 | NA | TRBV19 | NA | TGTGCCGCGGGGAGGGTTACGGGGACAACCCAAGAGACCCAGTACTTC | CAAGRVTGTTQETQYF
TRBJ1-1 | TRBD1 | TRBV18 | NA | TGTGCCAGCTCACAGGGGACAGGGATGAACACTGAAGCTTTCTTT | CASSQGTGMNTEAFF
TRBJ2-7 | TRBD1 | TRBV4-1 | NA | TGCGCCAGCAGCGCCACAGGGGGCTACTCCTACGAGCAGTACTTC | CASSATGGYSYEQYF
TRBJ1-1 | NA | TRBV29-1 | NA | TGCAGCGTTGAGGGTAGGACAGTTGAAGCTTTCTTT | CSVEGRTVEAFF
TRBJ2-2 | NA | TRBV7-3 | NA | TGTGCCAGCAGCTCCCCCTCCGGGGAGCTGTTTTTT | CASSSPSGELFF
TRBJ1-1 | TRBD1 | TRBV18 | NA | TGTGCCAGCTCACCTACAGGGGACACTGAAGCTTTCTTT | CASSPTGDTEAFF
TRBJ2-1 | NA | TRBV2 | NA | TGTGCCACCCGATGGGTGGGGGCAGGGGTCTACAATGAGCAGTTCTTC | CATRWVGAGVYNEQFF
TRBJ2-1 | TRBD1 | TRBV28 | NA | TGTGCCAGCGGGACAGCTACCTACAATGAGCAGTTCTTC | CASGTATYNEQFF
TRBJ2-7 | TRBD1 | TRBV27 | NA | TGTGCCAGCACCTGGGGGCCGGGACAGGGCCCCTACGAGCAGTACTTC | CASTWGPGQGPYEQYF
TRBJ2-1 | NA | TRBV9 | many | TGTGCCAGCAGCGCCCGGGACTCCTCCTACAATGAGCAGTTCTTC | CASSARDSSYNEQFF
TRBJ1-3 | TRBD1 | TRBV12-3/TRBV12-4 | NA | TGTGCCAGCAGCTACCGGGACAGTAATTTT | CASSYRDSNF
TRBJ1-2 | TRBD1 | TRBV27 | NA | TGTGCCAGCAGGGGACAGGGAAACTATGGCTACACCTTC | CASRGQGNYGYTF